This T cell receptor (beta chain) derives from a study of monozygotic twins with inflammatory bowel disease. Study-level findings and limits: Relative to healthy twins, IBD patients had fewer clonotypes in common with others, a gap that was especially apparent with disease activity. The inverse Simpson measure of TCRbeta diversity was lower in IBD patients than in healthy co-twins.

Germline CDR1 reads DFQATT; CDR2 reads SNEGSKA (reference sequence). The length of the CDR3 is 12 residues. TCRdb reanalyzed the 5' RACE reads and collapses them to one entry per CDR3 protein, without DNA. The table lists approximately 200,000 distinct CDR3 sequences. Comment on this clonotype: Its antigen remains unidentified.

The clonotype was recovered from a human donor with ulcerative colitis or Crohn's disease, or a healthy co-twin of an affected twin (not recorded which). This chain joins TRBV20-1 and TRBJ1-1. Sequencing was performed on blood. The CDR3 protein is CSARRASTEAFF.